The 5 T cell receptor beta chains below all came from one sample that was sequenced in a study of shared clonotypes between healthy human individuals. Profiling relied on immunoSEQ multiplex PCR, and the TCRdb table lists in-frame clones only, not all of them. The sample contains some 2,100,000 clones, about 94% of which appear only once. The sample comprised naive CD4+ T cells sorted from blood. The subset is: CD45RA+ positively selected. These receptors originate from a man aged 18 to 30 in good health.

The chain carries TRBV5-1 and TRBJ1-3; TRBD1 might be the D (5 bases). Germline CDR1 is SGHRS and CDR2 is YFSETQ. V was clipped by 4 bases and J by 0 bases, with 14 bases between them. The CDR3 covers 16 residues. The DNA for the CDR3 is TGCGCCAGCAGCATACAGGCCGGGACCTCTGGAAACACCATATATTTT. Encoded protein: CASSIQAGTSGNTIYF.

J is TRBJ2-1 and V is TRBV7-3; D call uncertain. This CDR3 contains 18 residues. Trimming cost V 6 bases and J 2 bases, with 23 bases left between them. Germline V gene data show CDR1 as SGHTA and CDR2 as FQGTGA. The CDR3: CASSHGPTPFLAYNEQFF. Here the CDR3 DNA reads TGTGCCAGCAGTCATGGCCCTACGCCTTTTCTAGCCTACAATGAGCAGTTCTTC.

The chain is built from TRBV6-5 and TRBJ1-1, with 9 bases identical to TRBD1. V shed 1 base and J 2 bases; nucleotides not matched to a gene: 2. The germline CDR1 and CDR2 sequences are MNHEY and SVGAGI. The CDR3 extends over 15 amino acids. CDR3 coding DNA: TGTGCCAGCAGTTACTTAACAGGGGGCAACACTGAAGCTTTCTTT. This sequence encodes CASSYLTGGNTEAFF.

The CDR3 DNA is TGCGCCACCGAGCTACCCGGCTATGGCTACACCTTC. Translation gives CATELPGYGYTF. The chain recombines TRBV5-1 with TRBJ1-2; no clear D. The CDR3 loop spans 12 amino acids. The V end lost 9 bases, the J end lost 4 bases, and 13 bases lay between the germline ends. CDR1 is SGHRS, CDR2 YFSETQ, per germline.

The rearrangement links TRBV11-2 to TRBJ2-3; 8 positions match TRBD2. Germline CDR1 and CDR2: SGHAT and FQNNGV. The CDR3 length is 17 residues. V was pared by 3 bases and J by 0 bases, with 8 bases of the junction left unmatched. The CDR3 region has the DNA TGTGCCAGCAGCTTGAAGCGGGGGAGCGGAAGCACAGATACGCAGTATTTT. This gives the protein CASSLKRGSGSTDTQYF.